Below, 2 T cell receptor beta chains from the same sample are listed, as sequenced in a study of molecular identifiers for immune sequencing clone quantification. From the PCR reads, TCRdb called clonotypes with MiXCR, one entry per CDR3 protein. The data hold 100,000 or so distinct CDR3 sequences, with roughly 38% observed a single time. Sequenced material: naive CD8+ T cells from blood, with Jurkat cell RNA spiked in. Noted subset: FACS-sorted CD8+CD4-CCR7+CD45RA+ naive T cells. The receptor set was obtained from a human donor in good health. Some libraries in this study had Jurkat cell RNA spiked in.

The V and J genes are TRBV29-1 and TRBJ2-1; 9 bases are a match to TRBD2. Germline CDR1 SQVTM, CDR2 ANQGSEA. V was pared by 4 bases and J by 3 bases, with 16 bases of the junction left unmatched. This CDR3 contains 18 residues. The CDR3 coding sequence is TGCAGCGTTGGGGCCATCACTCGTAGCGGGGGATACTACAATGAGCAGTTCTTC. Amino acids: CSVGAITRSGGYYNEQFF.

There are a few counts of this clonotype. The chain couples TRBV4-3 to TRBJ1-2; TRBD1 agrees at 7 bases. CDR3 size: 15 residues. Germline-derived CDR1 and CDR2 are LGHNA and YSLEER. With V trimmed by 1 base and J by 3 bases, 5 bases remained unmatched. The CDR3 loop is CASSQGTGDYYGYTF. In DNA, the CDR3 is TGCGCCAGCAGCCAAGGGACAGGCGACTACTATGGCTACACCTTC.